Below, one T cell receptor (beta chain) is given with its context. Its antigen remains undetermined. Qualities for individual bases were not recorded, and no much larger clone is one base off. This record belongs to a study of identical twins (dated by TCRdb to about 2016). Describing the broader study: TCR alpha and beta repertoires from monozygotic twins, unrelated adults of various ages and cord blood were deep-sequenced to test whether fetal clonotypes persist. Replicate twin experiments were performed at different times using different library preparation protocols to rule out contamination. Overall results and qualifications from the work: Fewer insertions were carried by abundant cord blood beta clonotypes; a weaker similar trend was observed in young adult naive repertoires, while no such trend was observed in memory repertoires. The excess sharing between twins in beta out-of-frame sequences was weaker because fewer shared sequences reduced the signal-to-noise ratio. Invariant T cells such as MAIT and iNKT could partly confound zero-insertion analyses, though diverse VJ usage argued against this for most clonotypes. Compared with coincidental sharing between unrelated individuals, out-of-frame TCR alpha sequences shared between twins had an excess of sequences with low generation probability. In monozygotic twins, out-of-frame TCR alpha sharing was systematically underestimated by recombination models, although the models agreed with sharing between unrelated individuals. Because the same donors could not be followed over many years, the conclusions depended on cross-sectional statistical analysis.

Every donor was a healthy Caucasian. Three pairs of female monozygotic twins, all aged about 18 to 30 years, made up the twin cohort. Using Miltenyi CD45RO+ enrichment and human naive T-cell isolation kits, memory (CD45RO+) and naive T cells were isolated from PBMC. Libraries came from 5' RACE. Sequenced on an Illumina HiSeq 2000. Template switching introduced a universal primer binding site; the final cDNA contained a unique molecular identifier, enabling accurate counting of TCR cDNA molecules. Specific primers in the conserved constant-segment region were used to synthesize first-strand cDNA for TCR alpha and beta chains. Each cDNA library was double barcoded, with a SMART-Mk sample barcode plus Illumina barcodes, to control for contamination. Two successive PCR steps introduced TruSeq adapter sequences along with Illumina sample barcodes. The Illumina HiSeq platform was used with custom primers to sequence TCR alpha and beta cDNA libraries. The published analysis was carried out like this. MiGEC processed the raw reads to extract unique molecular identifiers, while MiXCR was used to determine the CDR3 positions. Recombination models were inferred per individual with the repgenHMM and IGoR tools using an EM algorithm. Shared clonotype analysis was performed with the tcR package in R, normalizing sharing by the product of cloneset sizes. Out-of-frame nonproductive sequences were analyzed to study raw recombination free of thymic and clonal selection effects. TCRdb applied fastp at Q25 and MiXCR to the public reads, then kept only in-frame beta chains. Records with the same CDR3 protein are collapsed into one entry carrying the most frequent genes and DNA. Here the V and J calls rest on TCRdb's processing, not on the authors' analysis. The sample profile shows 200,000 to 300,000 distinct CDR3 sequences; around 7% of them were found once. Clones ranked in the top ten supply more than 3% of the sample.

CDR1 and CDR2 are drawn from the germline V gene: SGHDT, YYEEEE. From the cysteine up to the phenylalanine, the CDR3 has a length of 13 residues. Only CDR3 DNA remains: 39 bases, in frame from the first base. V loses 3 bases at its end and J loses 8 bases; junction bases beyond the gene matches: 4. These records were also assigned to another study, of yellow fever vaccine responses in identical twins. In that second paper, the authors write: The T cell response to vaccination in identical twins was reported by the authors to appear partly convergent and partly personalized. The study precisely tracked vaccine-responding T cell clones in identical twins.

This receptor was identified in a woman aged 18-35 years in good health. The V and J segments used are TRBV5-6 and TRBJ1-4, with 7 bases aligning to TRBD1. The sequencing input was memory (CD45RO+) T cells sorted from blood. The sample's cell subset or site label, decoded: CD45RO+ enriched T cells. The sequenced DNA: TGTGCCAGCAGCTATGGACAGGAGGAAAAACTGTTTTTT. Translated, it gives CASSYGQEEKLFF. Outside the CDR3, residues come from the reference TRBV5-6 and TRBJ1-4 proteins, so the full variable domain is: DAGVTQSPTHLIKTRGQQVTLRCSPKSGHDTVSWYQQALGQGPQFIFQYYEEEERQRGNFPDRFSGHQFPNYSSELNVNALLLGDSALYLCASSYGQEEKLFFGSGTQLSVL.